This T cell receptor beta chain was captured in a study of blood T cell repertoires in COVID-19. Seattle patients were enrolled while actively infected and followed longitudinally. Method: immunoSEQ multiplex PCR; TCRdb's copy keeps in-frame clones and lacks some. The data hold about 64,000 clones, with around four fifths observed a single time. This CDR3 has 24 amino acids. V lost 4 bases, J lost 4 bases, and 29 bases stayed unmatched. Germline V gives CDR1 KGHDR, CDR2 SFDVKD. The specimen was peripheral blood. This clonotype was sampled from a man aged 55-75 years with COVID-19, enrolled during active disease. V usage is TRBV24-1 and J usage is TRBJ2-1, with TRBD2 matching 11 bases. The CDR3 is CATSEAGDGASGTSGARGYNEQFF. CDR3 nucleotide sequence: TGTGCCACCAGTGAGGCCGGGGACGGGGCATCCGGGACTAGCGGTGCGAGGGGTTACAATGAGCAGTTCTTC.